The 19 T cell receptor beta chains presented below share a single source sample, sequenced in a study of technical replicates of blood from a handful of donors. Produced via immunoSEQ multiplex PCR; TCRdb's table is partial and in-frame only. The sample contains approximately 49,000 clones, 80% to 95% of which appear only once. The sequencing input was PBMCs. The receptors were sampled from a human donor in good health. Some clones in this sample may be carry-over from other donors' samples.

The J gene is TRBJ1-4, the V gene TRBV4-1; 7 bases are shared with TRBD1. The CDR3 is made up of 18 amino acids. Germline V gives CDR1 MGHRA, CDR2 YSYEKL. Unmatched junction bases numbered 7, after V lost 0 bases and J lost 0 bases. The CDR3 loop is CASSQDGGGPATNEKLFF. As DNA, the CDR3 is TGCGCCAGCAGCCAAGATGGAGGGGGCCCCGCAACTAATGAAAAACTGTTTTTT.

The V call is TRBV9, the J call TRBJ2-2; TRBD2 is a possible D gene (6 bases). V lost 3 bases, J lost 0 bases, and 12 bases lay in between. Germline assignment: CDR1 SGDLS and CDR2 YYNGEE. The CDR3 is 16 amino acids. CDR3 sequence (DNA): TGTGCCAGCAGCGCAGAACCGGGAGCGAACACCGGGGAGCTGTTTTTT. It is translated as CASSAEPGANTGELFF.

The gene calls are TRBV6-4 and TRBJ2-2, with unresolved D. The CDR3 extends over 15 amino acids. CDR1 and CDR2 (germline): MRHNA, SNTAGT. Trimming stripped 0 bases from V and 0 bases from J, with 5 bases between. The CDR3 bases are TGTGCCAGCAGTGACTCTTCAGCGAACACCGGGGAGCTGTTTTTT. Translation gives CASSDSSANTGELFF.

The genes are TRBV4-2 and TRBJ2-6, with D hard to call. Trimming cost V 1 base and J 0 bases, with 10 bases left between them. Germline V gives CDR1 LGHNA, CDR2 YNFKEQ. The CDR3 is 17 residues long. CDR3 region: CASSQAQQHSGANVLTF. The CDR3 DNA is TGTGCCAGCAGCCAAGCCCAACAGCACTCTGGGGCCAACGTCCTGACTTTC.

The rearrangement links TRBV6-5 to TRBJ2-1; perhaps TRBD2 as D (5 bases). V was clipped by 8 bases and J by 5 bases, with 13 bases between them. Germline V lookup: CDR1 MNHEY, CDR2 SVGAGI. The CDR3 totals 13 residues. The CDR3: CASRAGIHNEQFF. Written as DNA, the CDR3 is TGTGCCAGCCGCGCGGGCATTCACAATGAGCAGTTCTTC.

The chain is built from TRBV4-3 and TRBJ2-7; TRBD2 agrees at 10 bases. V dropped 4 bases and J dropped 0; count of bases not matched to a gene: 9. The germline V gene encodes CDR1 LGHNA and CDR2 YSLEER. The CDR3 has 17 residues. CDR3 in amino acids: CASSRRQGTSDSYEQYF. DNA of the CDR3: TGCGCCAGCAGCCGAAGGCAGGGGACTAGCGACTCCTACGAGCAGTACTTC.

This chain joins TRBV7-9 and TRBJ2-3; 9 nucleotides line up with TRBD2. This CDR3 has 15 amino acids. V shed 2 bases, J shed 6 bases, and the junction held 6 bases outside the gene matches. The germline V gene encodes CDR1 SEHNR and CDR2 FQNEAQ (reference sequence). In DNA, the CDR3 is TGTGCCAGCAGCTTAACCCCGGCGGGAGGGGATACGCAGTATTTT. It encodes CASSLTPAGGDTQYF.

This clone was detected once. V and J are TRBV4-2 and TRBJ2-2, with 8 bases fitting TRBD2. The ends lost 1 base at V and 5 bases at J; junction bases unmatched: 9. The CDR3 runs to 17 residues. Germline-derived CDR1 and CDR2 are LGHNA and YNFKEQ. As DNA, the CDR3 is TGTGCCAGCAGCCAAGGAGGAGCGGGAGAGATAACCGGGGAGCTGTTTTTT. Translated: CASSQGGAGEITGELFF.

The chain recombines TRBV4-2 with TRBJ1-1, with TRBD1 identical over 8 bases. The germline V gene has CDR1 LGHNA and CDR2 YNFKEQ. V shed 0 bases, J shed 0 bases, and the junction held 6 bases outside the gene matches. There are 17 residues in the CDR3. In nucleotides, the CDR3 is TGTGCCAGCAGCCAAGATTTGACAGGGGCTATGAACACTGAAGCTTTCTTT. Translating gives CASSQDLTGAMNTEAFF.

The CDR3 coding sequence is TGTGCCAGCAGCCAACCCGATCCCTTTCTAACAGGGATGAACACTGAAGCTTTCTTT. Protein product: CASSQPDPFLTGMNTEAFF. The gene calls are TRBV7-9 and TRBJ1-1, with D maybe TRBD1 (6 bases). Looked up from germline, CDR1 is SEHNR and CDR2 is FQNEAQ (reference sequence). CDR3 length: 19 amino acids. V lost 5 bases, J lost 0 bases, and 25 bases lay in between.

CDR3 protein: CASSLGTEYGYTF. The CDR3 DNA is TGTGCCAGCAGCTTAGGGACAGAATATGGCTACACCTTC. The chain couples TRBV7-3 to TRBJ1-2, with TRBD1 identical over 7 bases. Germline lookup yields CDR1 SGHTA and CDR2 FQGTGA. This CDR3 spans 13 amino acids. V dropped 2 bases and J dropped 5; count of bases not matched to a gene: 2.

The gene calls are TRBV5-1 and TRBJ2-5; TRBD1 matches 12 bases. The CDR3 runs 15 residues. Trimming at V came to 5 bases and at J to 5 bases, leaving 7 bases not matched to a gene. The V gene's germline CDR1 is SGHRS and CDR2 YFSETQ. The CDR3 DNA is TGCGCCAGCAGGGGACAGGGGGCGCCTTATGAGACCCAGTACTTC. Its protein product is CASRGQGAPYETQYF.

This clone was recorded only once. The gene calls are TRBV5-1 and TRBJ2-3, with TRBD2 identical over 13 bases. The CDR3 covers 16 residues. Germline-derived CDR1 and CDR2 are SGHRS and YFSETQ. The V and J ends lost 4 bases and 2 bases, in that order; junction bases with no gene match: 4. The CDR3 loop is CASSLGTSGTTDTQYF. The CDR3 bases are TGCGCCAGCAGCCTAGGGACTAGCGGGACCACAGATACGCAGTATTTT.

The CDR3 reads CASRGGIRMNTEAFF. Written as DNA, the CDR3 is TGCGCCAGCAGGGGCGGGATTAGGATGAACACTGAAGCTTTCTTT. This chain links TRBV10-2 with TRBJ1-1; no definite D call. This CDR3 has 15 amino acids. From germline, CDR1 is WSHSY and CDR2 SAAADI. Trimming took off 6 bases at V and 0 bases at J, with 14 bases between the two ends.

The J gene is TRBJ1-2, the V gene TRBV7-2; unclear D gene. Germline values: CDR1 SGHTA, CDR2 FQGNSA. The germline V and J ends were trimmed by 5 bases and 8 bases, with 18 bases remaining between them. There are 14 residues in the CDR3. Here the CDR3 reads CASSPIGEMRGYTF. Here the CDR3 DNA reads TGTGCCAGCAGCCCTATCGGCGAGATGAGGGGCTACACCTTC.

The chain uses TRBV29-1 and TRBJ2-1; no definite D call. CDR3 length: 11 residues. Trimming took off 6 bases at V and 7 bases at J, with 10 bases between the two ends. Germline V gives CDR1 SQVTM, CDR2 ANQGSEA. CDR3 amino acids: CSVDWRNEQFF. As DNA, the CDR3 is TGCAGCGTCGACTGGCGAAATGAGCAGTTCTTC.

V gene TRBV30 combines with J gene TRBJ1-1; D may be TRBD1 (5 bases). V was pared by 5 bases and J by 5 bases, with 12 bases between. The CDR3 is 12 residues long. Germline CDR1 reads GTSNPN; CDR2 reads SVGIG (reference sequence). The CDR3 reads CAWETGGTEAFF. CDR3 DNA: TGTGCCTGGGAAACCGGGGGGACTGAAGCTTTCTTT.

This chain joins TRBV6-1 and TRBJ2-7; 7 bases are shared with TRBD2. V lost 7 bases to trimming and J lost 3 bases; unmatched junction nucleotides: 12. The germline V gene encodes CDR1 MNHNS and CDR2 SASEGT. The CDR3 is 15 amino acids. The CDR3 bases are TGTGCCAGCAATGGGGAGGGCGCTTCTGTCTACGAGCAGTACTTC. Translated: CASNGEGASVYEQYF.

The CDR3 nucleotides read TGTGCCAGCAGCTTAGGACTAGGACGGGGAGAGACCCAGTACTTC. This encodes CASSLGLGRGETQYF. The rearrangement links TRBV7-2 to TRBJ2-5, with D perhaps TRBD2 (6 bases). Germline-derived CDR1 and CDR2 are SGHTA and FQGNSA. The CDR3 is made up of 15 amino acids. Between the trimmed V and J ends, which lost 1 base and 4 bases, there was a span of 13 bases.